A single TCR beta chain is shown here with its context. Its specificity is unknown. The data originate from a study of human T cells and chemical hapten exposure. Whole-study results and caveats: Patch test score tracked positively with PT1 expanded TCR counts.

Germline V CDR1 and CDR2: KGHSH, LQKENI. The CDR3 spans 16 residues. Trimming stripped 1 base from V and 4 bases from J, with 14 bases between. Time point here: patch test 3, about 24 weeks after DPC sensitization. The treatment denotes: therapeutic diphenylcyclopropenone sensitization with weekly scalp DPC. TCRdb called the RACE reads again in MiXCR, with one record for every CDR3 protein. Of 150,000 to 200,000 distinct CDR3 sequences in the sample, around a quarter were seen once. Sequencing used whole blood, obtained in connection with sensitization to the hapten diphenylcyclopropenone (DPC). The TCR comes from a woman under 30 with alopecia areata. Some clones in this sample may be carry-over from other donors' samples. The chain is built from TRBV18 and TRBJ1-3, with TRBD1 as a possible D gene (5 bases). CDR3 DNA sequence: TGTGCCAGCTCACCACAGGGGATTGTGAGAGGAAACACCATATATTTT. Amino acid sequence: CASSPQGIVRGNTIYF.